The T cell receptor (beta chain) under discussion was sequenced for a study of neoadjuvant anti-PD-1 for oral cavity cancer. This CDR3 comprises 13 residues. Looked up from germline, CDR1 is SGHNT and CDR2 is YYREEE (reference sequence). Between the trimmed V and J ends, which lost 2 bases and 2 bases, there was a span of 6 bases. Cohort: HPV-negative, locally advanced oral cavity squamous cell carcinoma patients. Sequencing was performed with immunoSEQ multiplex PCR; in TCRdb, only in-frame clones are kept and a portion is missing. The sample contains tens of thousands of clones, about 86% of which appear only once. This clone occurred once.

Material: PBMCs, obtained before nivolumab (anti-PD-1) treatment. This clonotype was obtained from a person aged 35-79 years with oral cavity squamous cell carcinoma. V is TRBV5-4 and J is TRBJ2-3; D is uncertain. CDR3 nucleotides: TGTGCCAGCAGCTTTGAGGCCACAGATACGCAGTATTTT. Protein sequence: CASSFEATDTQYF.